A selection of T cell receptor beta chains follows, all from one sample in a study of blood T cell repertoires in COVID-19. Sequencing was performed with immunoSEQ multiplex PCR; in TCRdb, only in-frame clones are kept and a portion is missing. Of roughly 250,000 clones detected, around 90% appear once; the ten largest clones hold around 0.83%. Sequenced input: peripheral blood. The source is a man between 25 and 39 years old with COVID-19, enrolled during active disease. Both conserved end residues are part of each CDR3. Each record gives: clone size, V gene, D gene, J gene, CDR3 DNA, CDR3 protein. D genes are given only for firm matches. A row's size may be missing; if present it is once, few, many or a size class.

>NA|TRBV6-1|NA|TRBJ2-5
TGTGCCAGCAGTGAAGAACTTGCGGAGCAGACCCAGTACTTC
CASSEELAEQTQYF
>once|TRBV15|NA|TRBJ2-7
TGTGCCACCAGCAGAGATATAACAGGGAACGAGCAGTACTTC
CATSRDITGNEQYF
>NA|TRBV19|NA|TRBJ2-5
TGTGCCAGTAGTATGGTCACACAAGAGACCCAGTACTTC
CASSMVTQETQYF
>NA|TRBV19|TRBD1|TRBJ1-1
TGTGCCAGTAGGATACAGGGGGCCTGGACTGAAGCTTTCTTT
CASRIQGAWTEAFF
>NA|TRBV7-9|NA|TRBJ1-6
TGTGCCAGCAGCTCACCGGACAGCTATAATTCACCCCTCCACTTT
CASSSPDSYNSPLHF
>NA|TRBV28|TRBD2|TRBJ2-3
TGTGCCAGCCGTCGGGAGGGGTTCACAGATACGCAGTATTTT
CASRREGFTDTQYF
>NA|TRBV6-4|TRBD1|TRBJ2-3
TGTGCCAGCAGTACCGGGACAGGGGGCGGCACAGATACGCAGTATTTT
CASSTGTGGGTDTQYF
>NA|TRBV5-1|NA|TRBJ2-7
TGCGCCAGCAGACCGGCAGGGGGGTCCTACGAGCAGTACTTC
CASRPAGGSYEQYF
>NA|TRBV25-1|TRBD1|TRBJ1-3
TGTGCCAGCAGTGAAACACAGGGGGCTATGGGAAACACCATATATTTT
CASSETQGAMGNTIYF
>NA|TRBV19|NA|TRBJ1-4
TGTGCCAGTAGTATAGGGGGCGCTGGGGAAAAACTGTTTTTT
CASSIGGAGEKLFF
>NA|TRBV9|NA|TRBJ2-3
TGTGCCAGCAGCGTAGGGCTAGGAGGAGGAGATACGCAGTATTTT
CASSVGLGGGDTQYF
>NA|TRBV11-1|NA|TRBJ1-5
TGTGCCAGCAGCGTACAGGGACGGGATCAGCCCCAGCATTTT
CASSVQGRDQPQHF
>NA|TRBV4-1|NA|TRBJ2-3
TGCGCCAGCAGCCAGGTTTTGGTAGCGGCTACCACAGATACGCAGTATTTT
CASSQVLVAATTDTQYF
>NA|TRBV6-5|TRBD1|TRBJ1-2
TGTGCCAGCAGTCCGACGGACAGGGCTGGCTACACCTTC
CASSPTDRAGYTF
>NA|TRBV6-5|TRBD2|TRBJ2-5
TGTGCCAGCAGTTACGTGGCTAGCGGGGGGGAGACCCAGTACTTC
CASSYVASGGETQYF
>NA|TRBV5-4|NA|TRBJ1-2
TGTGCCAGCAGCTTGGTTCAAGGACGGGGGGGAGAGTTCGGCTACACCTTC
CASSLVQGRGGEFGYTF
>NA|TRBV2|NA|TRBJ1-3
TGTGCCAGCGAGGTGGGCTCTGGAAACACCATATATTTT
CASEVGSGNTIYF
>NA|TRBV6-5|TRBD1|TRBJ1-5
TGTGCCAGCACCAAGGACAGGGTTGCGCCCCAGCATTTT
CASTKDRVAPQHF
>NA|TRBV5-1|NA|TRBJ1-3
TGCGCCAGCAGCTTGGCCGTAGGCCGGGCTGGAAACACCATATATTTT
CASSLAVGRAGNTIYF
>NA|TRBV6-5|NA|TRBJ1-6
TGTGCCAGCAAACATGGTTCAGATAATAATTCACCCCTCCACTTT
CASKHGSDNNSPLHF
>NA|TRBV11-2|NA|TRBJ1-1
TGTGCCAGCAGCTTAGTTCGGGGGGTGGGCACTGAAGCTTTCTTT
CASSLVRGVGTEAFF
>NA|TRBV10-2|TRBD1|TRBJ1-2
TGCGCCAGCAGTGATAGAGACAGGGGTTCATCGGGCTACACCTTC
CASSDRDRGSSGYTF
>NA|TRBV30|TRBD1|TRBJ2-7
TGTGCCTGGAGATCTTTAGACAGGGATTACGAGCAGTACTTC
CAWRSLDRDYEQYF
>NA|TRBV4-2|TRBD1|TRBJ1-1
TGTGCCAGCAGCTACAGGGGGGACACTGAAGCTTTCTTT
CASSYRGDTEAFF
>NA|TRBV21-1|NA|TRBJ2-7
TGTGCCAGCAGAATACTCAGGGGGCCCCCCTACGAGCAGTACTTC
CASRILRGPPYEQYF
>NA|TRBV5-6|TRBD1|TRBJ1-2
TGTGCCAGCAGCTTGATGGACAGGGGTTTTCATGGCTACACCTTC
CASSLMDRGFHGYTF
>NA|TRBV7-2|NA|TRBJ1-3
TGTGCCAGCAGCCCCGGGCGGGGGGGAGGAAACACCATATATTTT
CASSPGRGGGNTIYF
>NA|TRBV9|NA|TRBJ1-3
TGTGCCAGCAGCGCCCGATGGCAATTACAGGAGCCCCTTAGAAACACCATATATTTT
CASSARWQLQEPLRNTIYF
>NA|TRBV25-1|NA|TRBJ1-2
TGTGCCAGCAGTGGGACAGCCTATGGCTACACCTTC
CASSGTAYGYTF
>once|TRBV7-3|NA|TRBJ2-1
TGTGCCAGCAGCTTAGGGGTGGGGAGGGAGCAGTTCTTC
CASSLGVGREQFF
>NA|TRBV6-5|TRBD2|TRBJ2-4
TGTGCCAGTGGGCTAGCGGGGCTTCTTCAAAACATTCAGTACTTC
CASGLAGLLQNIQYF
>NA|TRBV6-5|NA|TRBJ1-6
TGTGCCAGCAGTTTTTCGGGACAAAATTCACCCCTCCACTTT
CASSFSGQNSPLHF
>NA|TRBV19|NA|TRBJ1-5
TGTGCCAGCAGCGGGGGGTGGCAGCCCCAGCATTTT
CASSGGWQPQHF
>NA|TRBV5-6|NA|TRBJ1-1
TGTGCCAGCAGCTCTGGCCCTTTGCACGCTTTCTTT
CASSSGPLHAFF
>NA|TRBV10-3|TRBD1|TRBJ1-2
TGTGCCATCAGTGAGACGAAAACAGGGGCCGTGGGCGGCTACACCTTC
CAISETKTGAVGGYTF
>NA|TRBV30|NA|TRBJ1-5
TGTGCCTGGAGTCTAAGATACAATCAGCCCCAGCATTTT
CAWSLRYNQPQHF
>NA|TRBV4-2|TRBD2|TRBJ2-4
TGTGCCAGCAGCCAAGATAGTTGGTCTAGCGGGGCCAAAAACATTCAGTACTTC
CASSQDSWSSGAKNIQYF
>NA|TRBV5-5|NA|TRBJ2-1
TGTGCCAGCAGCGCCGTAGGGGAAGGGGGCAATGAGCAGTTCTTC
CASSAVGEGGNEQFF
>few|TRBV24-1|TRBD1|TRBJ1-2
TGTGCCACCAGTGATGGGACAGGCGCCCTTGGCTACACCTTC
CATSDGTGALGYTF
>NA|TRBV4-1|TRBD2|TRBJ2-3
TGCGCCAGCAGCCCTGGGGGGGGCACAGATACGCAGTATTTT
CASSPGGGTDTQYF
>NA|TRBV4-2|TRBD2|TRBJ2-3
TGTGCCAGCAGCCCCTCCCTTAGCGGGGCCGGCACAGATACGCAGTATTTT
CASSPSLSGAGTDTQYF
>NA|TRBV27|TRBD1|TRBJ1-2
TGTGCCAGCAGACCCACAGGGGGCGGTAACTATGGCTACACCTTC
CASRPTGGGNYGYTF
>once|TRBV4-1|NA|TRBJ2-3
TGCGCCAGCACCTCCTGGACTGACAGCACAGATACGCAGTATTTT
CASTSWTDSTDTQYF
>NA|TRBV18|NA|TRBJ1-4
TGTGCCAGCTTCCGAGGTCGAAATGAAAAACTGTTTTTT
CASFRGRNEKLFF
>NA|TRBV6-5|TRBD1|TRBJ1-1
TGTGCCAGCAGACAGGGGGGCACTGAAGCTTTCTTT
CASRQGGTEAFF
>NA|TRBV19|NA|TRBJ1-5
TGTGCCAGTAACCCCTCAGGGGCGTTTGGGAGCCAGCATTTT
CASNPSGAFGSQHF
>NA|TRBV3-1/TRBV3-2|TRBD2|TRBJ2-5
TGTGCCAGCAGCCAAGTGCTAGCGGGGGGGGGACCCCAGTACTTC
CASSQVLAGGGPQYF
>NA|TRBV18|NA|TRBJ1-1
TGTGCCAGCTCAGTTACAGGAATGAACACTGAAGCTTTCTTT
CASSVTGMNTEAFF
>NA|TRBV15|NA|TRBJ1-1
TGTGCCACCAGCGGACACCTGAACACTGAAGCTTTCTTT
CATSGHLNTEAFF
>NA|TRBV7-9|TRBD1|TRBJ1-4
TGTGCCAGCAGCTTACGGGACAGTCCTAATGAAAAACTGTTTTTT
CASSLRDSPNEKLFF
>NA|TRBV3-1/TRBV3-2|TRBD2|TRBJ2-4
TGTGCCAGCAGCCCTGACCGTGCTAGCGGGGGGGCAGCCAAAAACATTCAGTACTTC
CASSPDRASGGAAKNIQYF
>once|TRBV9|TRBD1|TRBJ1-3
TGTGCCAGCAGCACCCGGACAGGGGGTAGTAGCACCATATATTTT
CASSTRTGGSSTIYF
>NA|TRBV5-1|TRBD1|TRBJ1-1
TGCGCCAGCAGCGGGCAGGACAGGTTAACTGAAGCTTTCTTT
CASSGQDRLTEAFF
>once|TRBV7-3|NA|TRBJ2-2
TGTGCCAGCAGCTCCGACTTGAACACCGGGGAGCTGTTTTTT
CASSSDLNTGELFF
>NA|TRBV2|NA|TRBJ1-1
TGTGCCAGCAGTGATCGGGTAGTAAGGATCACTGAAGCTTTCTTT
CASSDRVVRITEAFF
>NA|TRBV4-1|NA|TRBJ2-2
TGCGCCAGCAGCCATGACACGTTGAACAGGGCCGGCGGGGAGCTGTTTTTT
CASSHDTLNRAGGELFF
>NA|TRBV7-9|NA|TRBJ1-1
TGTGCCAGCAGCTTAGCCCCCCAGAACACTGAAGCTTTCTTT
CASSLAPQNTEAFF
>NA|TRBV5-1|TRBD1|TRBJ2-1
TGCGCCAGCAGCTGGGACTCAGGGGGCTCCCTTTACAATGAGCAGTTCTTC
CASSWDSGGSLYNEQFF